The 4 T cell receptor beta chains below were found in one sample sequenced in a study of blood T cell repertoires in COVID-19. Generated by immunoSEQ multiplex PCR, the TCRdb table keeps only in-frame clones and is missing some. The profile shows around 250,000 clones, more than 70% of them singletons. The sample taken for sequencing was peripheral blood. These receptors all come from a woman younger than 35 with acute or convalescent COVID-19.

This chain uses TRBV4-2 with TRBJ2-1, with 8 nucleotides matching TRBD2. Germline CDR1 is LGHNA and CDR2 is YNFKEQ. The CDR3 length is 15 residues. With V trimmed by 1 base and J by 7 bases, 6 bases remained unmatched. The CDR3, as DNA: TGTGCCAGCAGCCAAGGGGCGGGAGGATCGAATGAGCAGTTCTTC. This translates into CASSQGAGGSNEQFF.

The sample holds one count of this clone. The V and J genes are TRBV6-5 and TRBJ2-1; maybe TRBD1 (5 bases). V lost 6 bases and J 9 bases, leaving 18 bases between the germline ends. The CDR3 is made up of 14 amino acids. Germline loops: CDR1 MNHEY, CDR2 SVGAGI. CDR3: CASRKGMIGGEQFF. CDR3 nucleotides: TGTGCCAGCAGGAAGGGGATGATTGGTGGTGAGCAGTTCTTC.

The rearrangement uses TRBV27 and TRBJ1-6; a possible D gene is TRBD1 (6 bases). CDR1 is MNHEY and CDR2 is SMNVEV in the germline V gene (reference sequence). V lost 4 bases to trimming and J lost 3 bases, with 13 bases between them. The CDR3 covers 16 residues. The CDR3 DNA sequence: TGTGCCAGCAGTTCCACAGGGACGATCTATAATTCACCCCTCCACTTT. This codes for CASSSTGTIYNSPLHF.

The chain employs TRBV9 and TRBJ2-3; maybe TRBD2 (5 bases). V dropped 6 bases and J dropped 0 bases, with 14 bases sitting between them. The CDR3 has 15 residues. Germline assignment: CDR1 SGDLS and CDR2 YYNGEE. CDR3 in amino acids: CASTSRGSSTDTQYF. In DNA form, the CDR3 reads TGTGCCAGCACCTCCCGGGGATCTAGCACAGATACGCAGTATTTT. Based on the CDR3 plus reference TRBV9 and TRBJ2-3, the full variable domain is DSGVTQTPKHLITATGQRVTLRCSPRSGDLSVYWYQQSLDQGLQFLIQYYNGEERAKGNILERFSAQQFPDLHSELNLSSLELGDSALYFCASTSRGSSTDTQYFGPGTRLTVL.